This T cell receptor beta chain was sequenced during a study of early T cells in non-severe SARS-CoV-2 infection. This CDR3 has 15 residues. J lost 1 base, V lost 6 bases, and 5 bases had no gene match. Per germline, CDR1 SQVTM and CDR2 ANQGSEA. TCRdb called the 5' RACE reads again in MiXCR, with one record for every CDR3 protein. The sample consists of around 77,000 distinct CDR3 sequences, about 14% of them appearing once. V gene TRBV29-1 combines with J gene TRBJ2-3; 12 nucleotides match TRBD1. Sequenced here: whole blood, sampled at baseline. This receptor was identified in an adult who was a healthcare worker with PCR-confirmed SARS-CoV-2 infection or an uninfected control (not recorded which). CDR3 protein: CSVAGDRGRTDTQYF. As DNA, the CDR3 is TGCAGCGTGGCCGGGGACAGGGGGCGCACAGATACGCAGTATTTT.